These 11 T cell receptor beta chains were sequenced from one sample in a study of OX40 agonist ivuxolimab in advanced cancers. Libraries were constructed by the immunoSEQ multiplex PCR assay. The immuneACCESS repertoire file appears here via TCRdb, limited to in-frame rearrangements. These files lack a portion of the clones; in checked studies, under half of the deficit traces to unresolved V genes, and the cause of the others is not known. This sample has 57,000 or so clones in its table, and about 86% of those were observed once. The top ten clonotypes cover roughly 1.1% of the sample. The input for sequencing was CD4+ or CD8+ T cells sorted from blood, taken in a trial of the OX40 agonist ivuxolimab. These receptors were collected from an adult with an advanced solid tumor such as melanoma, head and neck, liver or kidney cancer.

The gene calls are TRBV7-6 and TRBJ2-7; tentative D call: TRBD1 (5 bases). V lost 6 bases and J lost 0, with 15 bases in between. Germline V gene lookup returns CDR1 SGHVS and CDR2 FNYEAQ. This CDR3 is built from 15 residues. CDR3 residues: CASSPDSQSSYEQYF. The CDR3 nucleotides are TGTGCCAGCAGTCCCGACAGCCAGAGCTCCTACGAGCAGTACTTC.

The CDR3 reads CASSADQGGTGGYTF. CDR3 coding DNA: TGTGCCAGCAGTGCTGACCAGGGGGGGACGGGCGGCTACACCTTC. This sequence joins TRBV25-1 and TRBJ1-2, with 7 bases aligning to TRBD1. CDR3 size: 15 residues. CDR1 and CDR2 from the germline V gene are MGHDK and SYGVNS. After removal of 4 bases from V and 8 bases from J, the junction contained 13 bases not matched to a gene.

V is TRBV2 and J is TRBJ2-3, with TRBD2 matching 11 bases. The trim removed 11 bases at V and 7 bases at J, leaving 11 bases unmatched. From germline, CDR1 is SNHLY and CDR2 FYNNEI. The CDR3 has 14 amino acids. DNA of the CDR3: TGTGCCGGCGGTAGCGGGGGGGGGAGAAATACGCAGTATTTT. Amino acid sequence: CAGGSGGGRNTQYF.

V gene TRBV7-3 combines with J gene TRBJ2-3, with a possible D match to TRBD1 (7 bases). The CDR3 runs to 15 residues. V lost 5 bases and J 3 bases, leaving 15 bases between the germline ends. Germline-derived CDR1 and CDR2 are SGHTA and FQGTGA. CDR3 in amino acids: CASSQSGGQTDTQYF. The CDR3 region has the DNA TGTGCCAGCAGCCAATCAGGGGGGCAGACAGATACGCAGTATTTT.

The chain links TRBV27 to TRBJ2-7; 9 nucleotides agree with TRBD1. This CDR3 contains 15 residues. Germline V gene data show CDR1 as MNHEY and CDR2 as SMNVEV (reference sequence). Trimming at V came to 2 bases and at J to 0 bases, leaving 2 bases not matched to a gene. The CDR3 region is CASSLEQGASYEQYF. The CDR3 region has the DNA TGTGCCAGCAGTTTAGAACAGGGGGCCTCCTACGAGCAGTACTTC.

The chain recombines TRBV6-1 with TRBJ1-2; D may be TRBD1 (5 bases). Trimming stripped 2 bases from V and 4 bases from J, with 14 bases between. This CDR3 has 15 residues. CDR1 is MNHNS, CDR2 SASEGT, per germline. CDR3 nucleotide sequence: TGTGCCAGCAGTGAATGGGGGGACCCTTCCTATGGCTACACCTTC. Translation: CASSEWGDPSYGYTF.

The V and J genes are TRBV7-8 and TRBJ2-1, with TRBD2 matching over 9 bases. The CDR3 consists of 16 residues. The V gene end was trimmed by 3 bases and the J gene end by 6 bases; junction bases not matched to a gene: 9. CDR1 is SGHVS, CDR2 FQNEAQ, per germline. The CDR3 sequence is CASSFGGLAGLNEQFF. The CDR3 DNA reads TGTGCCAGCAGCTTCGGGGGACTAGCTGGCCTCAATGAGCAGTTCTTC.

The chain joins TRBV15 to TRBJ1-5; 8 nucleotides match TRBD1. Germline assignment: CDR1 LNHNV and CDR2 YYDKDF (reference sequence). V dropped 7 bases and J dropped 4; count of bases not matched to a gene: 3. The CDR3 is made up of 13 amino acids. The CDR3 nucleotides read TGTGCCACCACGGGACAGGTTAATCAGCCCCAGCATTTT. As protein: CATTGQVNQPQHF.

This chain's CDR3 is CASSRILRDSTDTQYF. CDR3 nucleotide sequence: TGCGCCAGCAGCCGTATCCTTCGGGACAGCACAGATACGCAGTATTTT. This chain connects TRBV5-1 to TRBJ2-3; D tentatively reads TRBD1 or TRBD2 (5 bases each). Germline assignment: CDR1 SGHRS and CDR2 YFSETQ. V lost 4 bases and J lost 0, with 15 bases in between. CDR3 length: 16 residues.

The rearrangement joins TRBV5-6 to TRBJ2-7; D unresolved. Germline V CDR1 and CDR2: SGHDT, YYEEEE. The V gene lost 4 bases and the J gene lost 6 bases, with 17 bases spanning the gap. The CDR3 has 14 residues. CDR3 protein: CASSPPRLGSEQYF. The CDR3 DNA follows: TGTGCCAGCAGCCCTCCTAGGCTGGGGTCCGAGCAGTACTTC.

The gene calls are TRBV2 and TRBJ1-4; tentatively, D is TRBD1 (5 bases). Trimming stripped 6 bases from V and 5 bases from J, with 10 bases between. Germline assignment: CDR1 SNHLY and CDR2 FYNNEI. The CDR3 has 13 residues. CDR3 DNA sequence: TGTGCCAGCAGAAGGGACGGGAATGAAAAACTGTTTTTT. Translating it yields CASRRDGNEKLFF.